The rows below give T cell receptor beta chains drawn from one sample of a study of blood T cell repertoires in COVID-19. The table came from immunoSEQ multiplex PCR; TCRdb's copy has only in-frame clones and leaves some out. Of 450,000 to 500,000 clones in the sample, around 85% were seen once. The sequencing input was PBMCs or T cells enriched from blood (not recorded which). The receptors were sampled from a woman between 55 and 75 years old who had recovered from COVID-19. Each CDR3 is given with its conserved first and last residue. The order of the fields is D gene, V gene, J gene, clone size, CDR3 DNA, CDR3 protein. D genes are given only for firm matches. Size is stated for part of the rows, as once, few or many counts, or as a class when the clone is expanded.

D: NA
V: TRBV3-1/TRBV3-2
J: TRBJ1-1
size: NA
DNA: TGTGCCAGCAGCCAAGATACTCGGGGGTTAGCTTTCTTT
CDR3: CASSQDTRGLAFF

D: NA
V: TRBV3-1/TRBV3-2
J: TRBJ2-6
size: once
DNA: TGTGCCAGCAGCCAAGTGGGACTTAGAAGCTCTGGGGCCAACGTCCTGACTTTC
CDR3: CASSQVGLRSSGANVLTF

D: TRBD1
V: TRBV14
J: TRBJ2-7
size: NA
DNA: TGTGCCAGCAGCCTTAGGGGGACAGGGGAATACGAGCAGTACTTC
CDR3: CASSLRGTGEYEQYF

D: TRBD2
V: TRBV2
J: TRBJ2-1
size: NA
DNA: TGTGCCAGCAGTCGCACTAGCGGGGAAGGGCAGTTCTTC
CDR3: CASSRTSGEGQFF

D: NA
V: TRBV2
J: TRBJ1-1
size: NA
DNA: TGTGCCAGCAGTGAAAATTGGGCGGGCAGGAGAAGGAACACTGAAGCTTTCTTT
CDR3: CASSENWAGRRRNTEAFF

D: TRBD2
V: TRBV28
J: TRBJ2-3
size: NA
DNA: TGTGCCAGCACCATAGCTGGCGGGGGGGCATCCGATACGCAGTATTTT
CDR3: CASTIAGGGASDTQYF

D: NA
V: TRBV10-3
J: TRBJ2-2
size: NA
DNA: TGTGCCATCAGCTATACAGGGTTCACCGGGGAGCTGTTTTTT
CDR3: CAISYTGFTGELFF

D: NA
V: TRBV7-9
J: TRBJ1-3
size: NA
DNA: TGTGCCAGCAGCCACAGGGACTCTGGAAACACCATATATTTT
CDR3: CASSHRDSGNTIYF

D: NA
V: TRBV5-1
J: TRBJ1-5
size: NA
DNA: TGCGCCAGCAGCTTGGAACCCGGGGTGCATCAGCCCCAGCATTTT
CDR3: CASSLEPGVHQPQHF

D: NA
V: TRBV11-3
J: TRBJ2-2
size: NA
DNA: TGTGCCAGCAGCCTTACTCCAGGGGCCGGCGGGGAGCTGTTTTTT
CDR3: CASSLTPGAGGELFF

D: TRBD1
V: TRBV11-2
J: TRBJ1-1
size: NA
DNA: TGTGCCAGCAGCTTCTACAGGGGGCGCGAGGTGCACACTGAAGCTTTCTTT
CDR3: CASSFYRGREVHTEAFF

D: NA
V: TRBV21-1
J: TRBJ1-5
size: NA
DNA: TGTGCCAGCAGCAAAGTATCCCGCTTGCCAACAGGGATAGGCAATCAGCCCCAGCATTTT
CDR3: CASSKVSRLPTGIGNQPQHF

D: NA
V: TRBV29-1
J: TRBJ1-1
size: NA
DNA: TGCAGCGTCTACAGGGTCACTGAAGCTTTCTTT
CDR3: CSVYRVTEAFF

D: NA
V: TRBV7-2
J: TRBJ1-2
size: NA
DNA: TGTGCCAGCAGCTACAATCAGGGAAATAACTATGGCTACACCTTC
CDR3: CASSYNQGNNYGYTF

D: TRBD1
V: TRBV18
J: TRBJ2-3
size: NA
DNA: TGTGCCAGCTCACCAATCGGGACAGGGGGTCTCACAGATACGCAGTATTTT
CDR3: CASSPIGTGGLTDTQYF

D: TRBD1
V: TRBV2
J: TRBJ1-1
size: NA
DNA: TGTGCCAGCAGAGCGACAGGGGGCGGGGAAGCTTTCTTT
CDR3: CASRATGGGEAFF

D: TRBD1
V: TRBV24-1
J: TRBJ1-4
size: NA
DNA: TGTGCCACCCACAGGGGGCGAACTAATGAAAAACTGTTTTTT
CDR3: CATHRGRTNEKLFF

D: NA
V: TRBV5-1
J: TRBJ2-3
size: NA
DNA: TGCGCCAGCAGCCTGTATAGCACAGATACGCAGTATTTT
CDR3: CASSLYSTDTQYF

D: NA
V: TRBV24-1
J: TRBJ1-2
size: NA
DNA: TGTGCCACCAGTGGGACAAGGATTAACTATGGCTACACCTTC
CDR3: CATSGTRINYGYTF

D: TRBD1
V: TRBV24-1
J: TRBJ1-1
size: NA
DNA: TGTGCCACTATGGACAGGGCGAACACTGAAGCTTTCTTT
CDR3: CATMDRANTEAFF

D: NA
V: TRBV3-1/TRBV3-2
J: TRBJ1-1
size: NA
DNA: TGTGCCAGCAGCCAAGACACGTTTAGTGGTGGTGGCACTGAAGCTTTCTTT
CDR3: CASSQDTFSGGGTEAFF

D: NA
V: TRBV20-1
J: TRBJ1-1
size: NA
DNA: TGCAGTGCTCCGGGTAACACTGAAGCTTTCTTT
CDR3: CSAPGNTEAFF

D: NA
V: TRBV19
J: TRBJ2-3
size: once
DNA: TGTGCCAGTAGTATGATAGGGGAAAGGGCCGGCACAGATACGCAGTATTTT
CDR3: CASSMIGERAGTDTQYF

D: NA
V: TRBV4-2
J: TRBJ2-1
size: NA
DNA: TGTGCCAGCAGCCAAGATGGCGTGGGGGCCGATTACAATGAGCAGTTCTTC
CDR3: CASSQDGVGADYNEQFF

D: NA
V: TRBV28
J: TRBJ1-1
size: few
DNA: TGTGCCCGCAAACCTCACCAGGGATTTGAAGGCACTGAAGCTTTCTTT
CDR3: CARKPHQGFEGTEAFF

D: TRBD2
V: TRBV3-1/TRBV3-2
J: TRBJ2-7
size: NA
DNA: TGTGCCAGCAGCCTAGCGGGGGTGTACGAGCAGTACTTC
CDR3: CASSLAGVYEQYF

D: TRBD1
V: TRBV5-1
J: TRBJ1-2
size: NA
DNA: TGCGCCAGCAGCTTCCCGGGACAGGGGCTGAATGGCTACACCTTC
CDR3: CASSFPGQGLNGYTF

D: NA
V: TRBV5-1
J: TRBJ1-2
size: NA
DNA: TGCGCCAGCAGACAGGACGGAAACCCCTATGGCTACACCTTC
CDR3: CASRQDGNPYGYTF

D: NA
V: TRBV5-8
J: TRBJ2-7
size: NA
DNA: TGTGCCAGCAGCCGGAGGGACGAGCAGTACTTC
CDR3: CASSRRDEQYF

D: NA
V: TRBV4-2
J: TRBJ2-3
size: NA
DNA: TGTGCCAGCAGCCCTTGGGGCGCGCGGACAACTAGCACAGATACGCAGTATTTT
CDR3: CASSPWGARTTSTDTQYF

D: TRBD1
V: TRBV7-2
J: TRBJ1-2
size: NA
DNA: TGTGCCAGCAGCTCGTTCCGGGGACAGGGGTCGGGCTACACCTTC
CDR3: CASSSFRGQGSGYTF

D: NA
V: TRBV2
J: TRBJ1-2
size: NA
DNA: TGTGCCAGCAGTGACAGGGGCCTCACTAACTATGGCTACACCTTC
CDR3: CASSDRGLTNYGYTF

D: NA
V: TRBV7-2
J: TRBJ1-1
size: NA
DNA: TGTGCCAGCAGCTTAGGGGCGAACACTGAAGCTTTCTTT
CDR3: CASSLGANTEAFF

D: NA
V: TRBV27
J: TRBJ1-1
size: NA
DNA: TGTGCCAGCAGTACGAGGGAGGCGAACACTGAAGCTTTCTTT
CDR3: CASSTREANTEAFF

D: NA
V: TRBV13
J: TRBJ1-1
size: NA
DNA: TGTGCCAGCAGCTTAGGTCAGGGAGGCACTGAAGCTTTCTTT
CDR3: CASSLGQGGTEAFF

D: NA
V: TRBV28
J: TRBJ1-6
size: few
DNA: TGTGCCAGCAGTTTTCGCTTGCGGGGATCGTGGGATTCACCCCTCCACTTT
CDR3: CASSFRLRGSWDSPLHF

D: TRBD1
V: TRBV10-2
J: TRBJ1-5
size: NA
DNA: TGCGCCAGCAGTGCGCGACAGGGGGCAAATCAGCCCCAGCATTTT
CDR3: CASSARQGANQPQHF

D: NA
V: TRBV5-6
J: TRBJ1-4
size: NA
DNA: TGTGCCAGCAGAGGCCGGGAGGCTAATGAAAAACTGTTTTTT
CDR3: CASRGREANEKLFF

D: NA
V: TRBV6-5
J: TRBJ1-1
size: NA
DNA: TGTGCCAGCCATCCCGCCCGGGTTTACACTGAAGCTTTCTTT
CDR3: CASHPARVYTEAFF

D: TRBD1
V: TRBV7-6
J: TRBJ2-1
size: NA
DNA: TGTGCCAGCAGCTCGACCGGGACAGGGGGTAATGAGCAGTTCTTC
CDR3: CASSSTGTGGNEQFF

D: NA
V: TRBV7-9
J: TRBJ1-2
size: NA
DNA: TGTGCCAGCAGCCCTTTTGCCTCCGGGAGGTCTGGCTACACCTTC
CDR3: CASSPFASGRSGYTF